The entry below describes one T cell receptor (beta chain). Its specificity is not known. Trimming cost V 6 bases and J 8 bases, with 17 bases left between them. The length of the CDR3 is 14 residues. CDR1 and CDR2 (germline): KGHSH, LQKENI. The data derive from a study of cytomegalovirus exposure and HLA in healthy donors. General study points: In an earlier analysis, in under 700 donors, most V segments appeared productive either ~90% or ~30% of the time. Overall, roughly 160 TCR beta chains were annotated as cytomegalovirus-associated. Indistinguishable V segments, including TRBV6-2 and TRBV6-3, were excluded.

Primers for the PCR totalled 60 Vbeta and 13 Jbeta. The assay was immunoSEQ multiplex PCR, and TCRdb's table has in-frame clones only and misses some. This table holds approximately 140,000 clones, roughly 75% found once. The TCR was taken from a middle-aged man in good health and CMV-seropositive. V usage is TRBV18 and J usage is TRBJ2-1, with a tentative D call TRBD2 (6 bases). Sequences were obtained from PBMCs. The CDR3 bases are TGTGCCAGCTCTTTCCGAGCGGGCGCGGATGAGCAGTTCTTC. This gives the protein CASSFRAGADEQFF.